These 27 T cell receptor beta chains were sequenced from one sample in a study of OX40 agonist ivuxolimab in advanced cancers. TCRdb keeps only in-frame clones here, not all; method: immunoSEQ multiplex PCR. The sample includes approximately 76,000 clones, around nine tenths of them seen just once. Source: CD4+ or CD8+ T cells sorted from blood, taken in a trial of the OX40 agonist ivuxolimab. These receptors came from an adult with an advanced solid tumor such as melanoma, head and neck, liver or kidney cancer.

This chain uses TRBV11-2 with TRBJ1-2; no clear D. The CDR3 length is 12 residues. The V end was cut by 0 bases, the J end by 8 bases, with 7 bases between. The germline gives CDR1 SGHAT, CDR2 FQNNGV. CDR3 in amino acids: CASSLDSMGYTF. The CDR3 coding sequence is TGTGCCAGCAGCTTAGACAGTATGGGCTACACCTTC.

This chain uses TRBV7-6 with TRBJ2-3, with D unresolved. The length of the CDR3 is 12 residues. Germline V lookup: CDR1 SGHVS, CDR2 FNYEAQ. V was clipped by 4 bases and J by 2 bases, with 4 bases between them. The CDR3 protein is CASSSVTDTQYF. The CDR3 DNA reads as TGTGCCAGCAGCTCGGTCACAGATACGCAGTATTTT. The full variable domain, its missing parts supplied by reference TRBV7-6 and TRBJ2-3, is GAGVSQSPRYKVTKRGQDVALRCDPISGHVSLYWYRQALGQGPEFLTYFNYEAQQDKSGLPNDRFSAERPEGSISTLTIQRTEQRDSAMYRCASSSVTDTQYFGPGTRLTVL.

The chain couples TRBV7-8 to TRBJ2-3; 11 bases are shared with TRBD2. Germline V lookup: CDR1 SGHVS, CDR2 FQNEAQ. Unmatched junction bases numbered 3, after V lost 1 base and J lost 6 bases. The CDR3 runs to 15 residues. CDR3 sequence reads: CASSLDSGGADTQYF. In DNA form, the CDR3 reads TGTGCCAGCAGCTTAGATAGCGGGGGGGCGGATACGCAGTATTTT.

V is TRBV6-6 and J is TRBJ2-2; D is uncertain. With 0 bases removed from V and 4 bases from J, the gap between germline ends came to 6 bases. The CDR3 has 14 amino acids. CDR1 and CDR2 from the germline V gene are MNHNY and SVGAGI (reference sequence). In nucleotides, the CDR3 is TGTGCCAGCAGTTACTCTTCAACCACCGGGGAGCTGTTTTTT. As protein: CASSYSSTTGELFF.

The chain employs TRBV11-2 and TRBJ2-5; 12 nucleotides align to TRBD2. V trimming: 3 bases; J trimming: 1 base; junction bases outside the gene matches: 0. CDR3 length equals 15 residues. CDR1 and CDR2 from the germline V gene are SGHAT and FQNNGV. The chain's CDR3 is CASSLGLAGQETQYF. For the CDR3, the DNA is TGTGCCAGCAGCTTGGGACTAGCGGGCCAAGAGACCCAGTACTTC.

The chain carries TRBV6-1 and TRBJ2-5; D might be TRBD2 (6 bases). The CDR3 is 16 amino acids. Trimming cost V 1 base and J 5 bases, with 17 bases left between them. Germline V gives CDR1 MNHNS, CDR2 SASEGT. CDR3 nucleotides: TGTGCCAGCAGTGAAGGGATCGGGCTAGCGTGGGAGACCCAGTACTTC. Its protein is CASSEGIGLAWETQYF.

This chain joins TRBV11-2 and TRBJ2-1, with D tentatively TRBD1 (7 bases). V was clipped by 3 bases and J by 7 bases, with 19 bases between them. The CDR3 runs 16 residues. From germline, CDR1 is SGHAT and CDR2 FQNNGV. CDR3 in amino acids: CASSLLSSEGANEQFF. The CDR3 nucleotides are TGTGCCAGCAGCTTGCTGTCTAGCGAGGGGGCAAATGAGCAGTTCTTC. Using reference TRBV11-2 and TRBJ2-1 for the parts outside the CDR3, the full variable domain is EAGVAQSPRYKIIEKRQSVAFWCNPISGHATLYWYQQILGQGPKLLIQFQNNGVVDDSQLPKDRFSAERLKGVDSTLKIQPAKLEDSAVYLCASSLLSSEGANEQFFGPGTRLTVL.

In its sample, this clone was seen once. V gene TRBV7-8 combines with J gene TRBJ1-6; D possibly corresponds to TRBD1 (6 bases). The CDR3 covers 18 residues. Germline loops: CDR1 SGHVS, CDR2 FQNEAQ. V lost 3 bases to trimming and J lost 8 bases, with 23 bases between them. The CDR3 nucleotides read TGTGCCAGCAGCTTTGGACGGGGTAGGGGGGTGGGAGATTCACCCCTCCACTTT. It encodes CASSFGRGRGVGDSPLHF.

The chain links TRBV6-5 to TRBJ1-2, with D unresolved. The germline CDR1 and CDR2 sequences are MNHEY and SVGAGI. Deletions cut 4 bases from V and 6 bases from J, with 15 bases between. This CDR3 comprises 14 residues. The CDR3 sequence: CASSFDALVDGYTF. The CDR3 DNA is TGTGCCAGCAGTTTCGATGCCTTGGTCGATGGCTACACCTTC.

The chain couples TRBV19 to TRBJ2-7; 9 bases are a match to TRBD2. Germline V lookup: CDR1 LNHDA, CDR2 SQIVND (reference sequence). The CDR3 totals 16 residues. J lost 4 bases, V lost 10 bases, and 17 bases had no gene match. DNA for the CDR3: TGTGCCACCAGGGAAGCGGGAGGCCCAGGTTTATACGAGCAGTACTTC. This gives the protein CATREAGGPGLYEQYF.

The chain links TRBV30 to TRBJ2-3, with D uncertain. With 3 bases removed from V and 0 bases from J, the gap between germline ends came to 10 bases. Germline loops: CDR1 GTSNPN, CDR2 SVGIG (reference sequence). The CDR3 length is 14 residues. DNA of the CDR3: TGTGCCTGGAGCTCCATCGGAAGCACAGATACGCAGTATTTT. Protein: CAWSSIGSTDTQYF.

V is TRBV28 and J is TRBJ2-3; 7 bases are a match to TRBD2. The CDR3 length is 13 residues. V was pared by 5 bases and J by 1 base, with 0 bases of the junction left unmatched. Germline assignment: CDR1 MDHEN and CDR2 SYDVKM. The chain's CDR3 is CASSGGGTDTQYF. The CDR3 DNA sequence: TGTGCCAGCAGTGGGGGGGGCACAGATACGCAGTATTTT.

The rearrangement joins TRBV18 to TRBJ1-1, with TRBD1 matching 8 bases. The CDR3 length is 13 residues. Germline assignment: CDR1 KGHSH and CDR2 LQKENI. V lost 4 bases and J lost 8; bases outside the gene matches: 6. CDR3 residues: CASSLGAGGEAFF. CDR3 nucleotides: TGTGCCAGCTCACTCGGGGCAGGGGGCGAAGCTTTCTTT.

This chain connects TRBV5-4 to TRBJ2-7; 9 bases agree with TRBD1. The germline gives CDR1 SGHNT, CDR2 YYREEE (reference sequence). The V gene end was trimmed by 7 bases and the J gene end by 7 bases; junction bases not matched to a gene: 15. This CDR3 has 15 residues. DNA of the CDR3: TGTGCCAGCTTCAGGACAGGGGATCTTATGGGGGAGCAGTACTTC. Its protein is CASFRTGDLMGEQYF.

The J gene is TRBJ2-5, the V gene TRBV2, with D possibly TRBD2 on 6 matching bases. The germline V gene has CDR1 SNHLY and CDR2 FYNNEI. The CDR3 has 13 residues. The V and J ends lost 4 bases and 2 bases respectively, with 8 bases between them. CDR3 in DNA: TGTGCCAGCAGTGTGCGGGGTCAAGAGACCCAGTACTTC. It encodes CASSVRGQETQYF.

The rearrangement uses TRBV19 and TRBJ2-7; maybe TRBD2 (6 bases). V gave up 3 bases and J gave up 3 bases, with 12 bases separating them. The V gene's germline CDR1 is LNHDA and CDR2 SQIVND (reference sequence). The CDR3 has 14 residues. CDR3 sequence (DNA): TGTGCCAGTAGTATCCAGGGACTGAACTACGAGCAGTACTTC. Translated: CASSIQGLNYEQYF.

This clone was found a few times. CDR3 region: CASSLRTSGRAGEQYF. As DNA, the CDR3 is TGTGCCAGCAGCCTTAGGACTAGCGGGAGGGCCGGCGAGCAGTACTTC. This chain connects TRBV11-2 to TRBJ2-7; TRBD2 agrees at 15 bases. Per the germline V gene, CDR1 is SGHAT and CDR2 is FQNNGV. CDR3 size: 16 residues. Trimming at V came to 5 bases and at J to 6 bases, leaving 8 bases not matched to a gene.

Concerning this clone itself: An end of the junction does not agree with germline; a read error may underlie this. This chain uses TRBV7-2 with TRBJ1-1; D is perhaps TRBD1 (6 bases). Germline V lookup: CDR1 SGHTA, CDR2 FQGNSA. The CDR3 extends over 14 amino acids. The CDR3 DNA reads as TGTGCCAGCAGCCCAAACAGGGAGAACCCTGAAGCTTTCTTT. The encoded protein is CASSPNRENPEAFF.

The V and J genes are TRBV2 and TRBJ1-1, with TRBD1 identical over 7 bases. Unmatched junction bases numbered 9, after V lost 4 bases and J lost 4 bases. Germline assignment: CDR1 SNHLY and CDR2 FYNNEI. The CDR3 is made up of 15 amino acids. The CDR3 loop reads CASSASTGVGTEAFF. The CDR3 region has the DNA TGTGCCAGCAGTGCTTCAACAGGGGTGGGCACTGAAGCTTTCTTT.

The chain recombines TRBV7-2 with TRBJ2-3; tentatively, D is TRBD2 (5 bases). There are 14 residues in the CDR3. Per germline, CDR1 SGHTA and CDR2 FQGNSA. The germline V and J ends were trimmed by 1 base and 5 bases, with 10 bases remaining between them. This CDR3 reads CASSLVTRGDTQYF. CDR3 nucleotides: TGTGCCAGCAGCTTAGTGACCCGGGGAGATACGCAGTATTTT. Full variable domain (outside the CDR3, taken from reference TRBV7-2 and TRBJ2-3): GAGVSQSPSNKVTEKGKDVELRCDPISGHTALYWYRQSLGQGLEFLIYFQGNSAPDKSGLPSDRFSAERTGGSVSTLTIQRTQQEDSAVYLCASSLVTRGDTQYFGPGTRLTVL.

CDR3 DNA sequence: TGTGCCAGCAGTTTCGGGGGTACTCGGCCCCAGCATTTT. It specifies CASSFGGTRPQHF. V and J are TRBV28 and TRBJ1-5, with D possibly TRBD1 on 5 matching bases. Germline V gives CDR1 MDHEN, CDR2 SYDVKM. CDR3 size: 13 residues. The germline V and J ends were trimmed by 3 bases and 9 bases, with 12 bases remaining between them.

V and J are TRBV6-1 and TRBJ2-1, with D possibly matching TRBD1 (5 bases). The ends were cut back, 8 bases at V and 4 bases at J, with 18 bases in the middle. Germline V gene data show CDR1 as MNHNS and CDR2 as SASEGT. The CDR3 covers 15 residues. CDR3 region: CASGPDRAQYNEQFF. The CDR3 DNA follows: TGTGCCAGCGGCCCCGACAGAGCCCAATACAATGAGCAGTTCTTC.

The chain links TRBV28 to TRBJ1-3; D is uncertain. The CDR3 is 14 amino acids. The ends were cut back, 5 bases at V and 0 bases at J, with 8 bases in the middle. Germline V lookup: CDR1 MDHEN, CDR2 SYDVKM. This CDR3 is CASSVRLSGNTIYF. The CDR3 nucleotides are TGTGCCAGCAGTGTCAGGCTCTCTGGAAACACCATATATTTT.

This clone appeared once. The chain combines TRBV5-8 with TRBJ2-5; 7 bases are shared with TRBD2. CDR3 length: 15 amino acids. J was trimmed by 5 bases and V by 0 bases; bases with no gene match: 7. From germline, CDR1 is SGHTS and CDR2 YDEGEE. This CDR3 is CASSLGAAGVETQYF. The CDR3 bases are TGTGCCAGCAGCTTGGGGGCGGCGGGGGTTGAGACCCAGTACTTC.

As regards this clone: This sample also contains other DNA sequences that code for the same CDR3. The chain employs TRBV7-2 and TRBJ2-7, with D hard to call. Germline CDR1 and CDR2: SGHTA and FQGNSA. The V gene lost 5 bases and the J gene lost 4 bases, with 12 bases spanning the gap. CDR3 length equals 13 residues. The CDR3 here is CASSLRVGYEQYF. The CDR3 nucleotides are TGTGCCAGCAGCCTTAGAGTGGGATACGAGCAGTACTTC.

The chain employs TRBV19 and TRBJ1-5; D gene uncertain. Trimming stripped 4 bases from V and 10 bases from J, with 14 bases between. The CDR3 loop spans 13 amino acids. The germline CDR1 and CDR2 sequences are LNHDA and SQIVND (reference sequence). CDR3 in DNA: TGTGCCAGTAGTACCCTACAATCAGAACCCCAGCATTTT. Its translation: CASSTLQSEPQHF.

The chain is built from TRBV28 and TRBJ2-5; 8 bases are shared with TRBD2. The CDR3 length is 15 residues. Trimming removed 3 bases from V and 7 bases from J; junction bases left unmatched: 10. From germline, CDR1 is MDHEN and CDR2 SYDVKM. The CDR3 nucleotides are TGTGCCAGCAGTTTCCCTAGCGGGCCCCTCGGGACCCAGTACTTC. Residues: CASSFPSGPLGTQYF.